The 10 T cell receptor beta chains listed next were all sequenced from one sample in a study of CD8 T cells in ankylosing spondylitis. In TCRdb, the 5' RACE reads were re-called with MiXCR into one record per CDR3 protein. This sample yields under 250,000 distinct CDR3 sequences, of which 25% to 30% are seen a single time; under 7% belongs to the top ten. Input material: blood, either unsorted or a sorted T cell fraction (not recorded which). All receptors come from a male donor with ankylosing spondylitis or in good health (not recorded which).

This clonotype came up once. CDR3 protein: CSVDPLRHNTEAFF. The CDR3 region has the DNA TGCAGCGTTGACCCCCTACGACATAACACTGAAGCTTTCTTT. The chain carries TRBV29-1 and TRBJ1-1; the D is unclear. Germline CDR1 SQVTM, CDR2 ANQGSEA. Trimming shortened V by 3 bases and J by 2 bases, and 13 bases separated the two germline ends. The CDR3 sequence is 14 residues long. Using reference TRBV29-1 and TRBJ1-1 for the parts outside the CDR3, the full variable domain is SAVISQKPSRDICQRGTSLTIQCQVDSQVTMMFWYRQQPGQSLTLIATANQGSEATYESGFVIDKFPISRPNLTFSTLTVSNMSPEDSSIYLCSVDPLRHNTEAFFGQGTRLTVV.

Regarding this clonotype: Sequence at one end of the junction differs from germline and may be a read error. V gene TRBV5-1 combines with J gene TRBJ2-7; D assignment may be TRBD1 or TRBD2 (6 bases each). The CDR3 has 15 amino acids. CDR1 SGHRS and CDR2 YFSETQ come from the germline V gene. The CDR3 nucleotides are TGCACCAGCAGCTTGGAGGGACACGCAGCCTACGAGCAGTACTTC. It is translated as CTSSLEGHAAYEQYF.

Here the CDR3 DNA reads TGCAGTGCTAGAGTCGCTAGCGGTGGCGGGTTGCAGTACTTC. The encoded protein is CSARVASGGGLQYF. The chain links TRBV20-1 to TRBJ2-7, with 7 bases lining up with TRBD2. The V segment lost 1 base and the J segment 9 bases; nucleotides outside the gene matches: 12. Per the germline V gene, CDR1 is DFQATT and CDR2 is SNEGSKA (reference sequence). The CDR3 extends over 14 amino acids.

This clonotype was observed a few times. The rearrangement uses TRBV29-1 and TRBJ2-7; 13 bases map to TRBD2. The length of the CDR3 is 15 residues. CDR1 is SQVTM, CDR2 ANQGSEA, per germline. The trim removed 6 bases at V and 4 bases at J, leaving 9 bases unmatched. The CDR3 spells CSVEKGLAGSYEQYF. CDR3 nucleotides: TGCAGCGTAGAGAAGGGACTAGCGGGATCTTACGAGCAGTACTTC.

Many counts were recorded for this clonotype. This chain links TRBV7-3 with TRBJ2-2; 14 bases line up with TRBD2. The CDR3 spans 16 residues. CDR1 is SGHTA and CDR2 is FQGTGA in the germline V gene. Trimming took 4 bases from V and 7 from J; bases not matched to a gene: 5. This CDR3 reads CASSYGGLAGDGELFF. DNA for the CDR3: TGTGCCAGCAGCTACGGGGGACTAGCGGGAGACGGGGAGCTGTTTTTT.

J is TRBJ1-3 and V is TRBV11-2, with D hard to call. Trimming removed 0 bases from V and 0 bases from J, with 12 bases in between. CDR3 length equals 17 residues. Germline V gene sequence: CDR1 SGHAT, CDR2 FQNNGV. The CDR3 here is CASSLEQSAYSGNTIYF. As DNA, the CDR3 is TGTGCCAGCAGCTTAGAACAGTCGGCCTACTCTGGAAACACCATATATTTT.

This sequence joins TRBV4-2 and TRBJ2-7; 10 bases agree with TRBD2. The CDR3 spans 14 residues. CDR1 and CDR2 from the germline V gene are LGHNA and YNFKEQ. V was pared by 1 base and J by 5 bases, with 2 bases of the junction left unmatched. Here the CDR3 reads CASSQALAGDEQYF. The CDR3 coding sequence is TGTGCCAGCAGCCAAGCCCTAGCGGGAGACGAGCAGTACTTC.

This clonotype showed up many times. The J gene is TRBJ1-4, the V gene TRBV5-1, with unresolved D. The CDR3 spans 17 residues. V lost 4 bases to trimming and J lost 7 bases, with 23 bases between them. CDR1 is SGHRS, CDR2 YFSETQ, per germline. CDR3 residues: CASSPQTAGMGAEKLFF. Written as DNA, the CDR3 is TGCGCCAGCAGCCCACAAACTGCTGGGATGGGTGCTGAAAAACTGTTTTTT. Full variable domain (missing parts from reference TRBV5-1 and TRBJ1-4): KAGVTQTPRYLIKTRGQQVTLSCSPISGHRSVSWYQQTPGQGLQFLFEYFSETQRNKGNFPGRFSGRQFSNSRSEMNVSTLELGDSALYLCASSPQTAGMGAEKLFFGSGTQLSVL.

In this sample, this clonotype turned up many times. The V and J genes are TRBV29-1 and TRBJ1-3; no reliable D call. Germline V gene sequence: CDR1 SQVTM, CDR2 ANQGSEA. CDR3 length equals 12 residues. V was clipped by 4 bases and J by 0 bases, with 4 bases between them. The CDR3 DNA follows: TGCAGCGTTGGTCTCTCTGGAAACACCATATATTTT. It yields the protein CSVGLSGNTIYF.

This clonotype was observed at least ten times. V usage is TRBV5-1 and J usage is TRBJ2-1, with D tentatively TRBD2 (7 bases). This CDR3 region has 16 residues. CDR1 and CDR2 (germline): SGHRS, YFSETQ. V lost 4 bases to trimming and J lost 5 bases, with 19 bases between them. The CDR3 sequence is CASSLWGGETNNEQFF. CDR3 nucleotides: TGCGCCAGCAGCCTCTGGGGGGGCGAGACTAACAATGAGCAGTTCTTC.